The 2 T cell receptor beta chains in this list originate from one sample, sequenced in a study of technical replicates of blood from a few donors. Produced via immunoSEQ multiplex PCR; TCRdb's table is partial and in-frame only. This sample has around 75,000 clones, with around nine tenths found just once. The sample consisted of T cells isolated from PBMCs. The source of these receptors is a human donor in good health.

V gene TRBV9 combines with J gene TRBJ2-2; TRBD1 is a possible D gene (6 bases). Trimming left V 4 bases short and J 6 bases short, with 16 bases between. Germline assignment: CDR1 SGDLS and CDR2 YYNGEE. The CDR3 is 15 amino acids. CDR3: CASSYALKGAGELFF. The CDR3 nucleotides read TGTGCCAGCAGCTACGCATTGAAGGGGGCCGGGGAGCTGTTTTTT. Based on the CDR3 plus reference TRBV9 and TRBJ2-2, the full variable domain is DSGVTQTPKHLITATGQRVTLRCSPRSGDLSVYWYQQSLDQGLQFLIQYYNGEERAKGNILERFSAQQFPDLHSELNLSSLELGDSALYFCASSYALKGAGELFFGEGSRLTVL.

The J gene is TRBJ2-2, the V gene TRBV5-4; 8 positions agree with TRBD1. V lost 5 bases to trimming and J lost 7 bases; unmatched junction nucleotides: 16. Germline V lookup: CDR1 SGHNT, CDR2 YYREEE (reference sequence). CDR3 length equals 17 residues. DNA of the CDR3: TGTGCCAGCAGTATTGGACAGGGAAAGAATGCGGGCGGGGAGCTGTTTTTT. It specifies CASSIGQGKNAGGELFF. Supplemented by reference TRBV5-4 and TRBJ2-2, the full variable domain reads ETGVTQSPTHLIKTRGQQVTLRCSSQSGHNTVSWYQQALGQGPQFIFQYYREEENGRGNFPPRFSGLQFPNYSSELNVNALELDDSALYLCASSIGQGKNAGGELFFGEGSRLTVL.